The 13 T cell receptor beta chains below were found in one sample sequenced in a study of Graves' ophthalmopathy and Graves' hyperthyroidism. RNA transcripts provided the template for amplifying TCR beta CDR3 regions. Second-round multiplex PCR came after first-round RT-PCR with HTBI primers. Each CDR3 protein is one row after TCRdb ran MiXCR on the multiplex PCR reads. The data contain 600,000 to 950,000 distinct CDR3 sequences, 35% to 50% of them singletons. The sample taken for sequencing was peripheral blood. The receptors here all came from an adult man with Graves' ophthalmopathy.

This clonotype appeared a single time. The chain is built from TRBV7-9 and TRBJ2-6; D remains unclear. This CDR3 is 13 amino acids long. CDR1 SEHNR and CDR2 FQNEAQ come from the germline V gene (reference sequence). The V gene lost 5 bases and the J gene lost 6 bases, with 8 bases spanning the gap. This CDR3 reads CASSQRQANVLTF. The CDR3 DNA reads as TGTGCCAGCAGCCAAAGACAGGCCAACGTCCTGACTTTC.

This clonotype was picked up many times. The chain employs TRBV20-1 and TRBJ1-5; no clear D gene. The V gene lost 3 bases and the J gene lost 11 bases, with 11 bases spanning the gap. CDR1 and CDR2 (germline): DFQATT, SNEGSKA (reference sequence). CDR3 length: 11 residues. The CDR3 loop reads CSARVGLAQHF. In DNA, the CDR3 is TGCAGTGCTAGGGTAGGGCTCGCCCAGCATTTT.

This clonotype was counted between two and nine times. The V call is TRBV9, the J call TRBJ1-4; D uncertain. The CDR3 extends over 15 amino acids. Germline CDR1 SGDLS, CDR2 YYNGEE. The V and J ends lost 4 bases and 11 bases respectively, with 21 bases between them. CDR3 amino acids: CASSPNRVGKGKLFF. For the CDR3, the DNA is TGTGCCAGCAGCCCAAATCGTGTGGGGAAGGGTAAACTGTTTTTT.

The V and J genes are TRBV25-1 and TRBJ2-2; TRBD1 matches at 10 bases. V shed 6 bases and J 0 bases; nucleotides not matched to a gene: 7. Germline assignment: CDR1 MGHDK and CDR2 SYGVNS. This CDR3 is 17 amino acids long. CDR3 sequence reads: CASSLIGTGANTGELFF. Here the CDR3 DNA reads TGTGCCAGCAGCTTAATAGGGACAGGGGCGAACACCGGGGAGCTGTTTTTT.

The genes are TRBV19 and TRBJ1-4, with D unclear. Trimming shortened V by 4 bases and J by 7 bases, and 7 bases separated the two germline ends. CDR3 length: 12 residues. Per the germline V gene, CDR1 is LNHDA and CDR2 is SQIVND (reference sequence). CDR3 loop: CASSNSREKLFF. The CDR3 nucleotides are TGTGCCAGTAGTAACAGTCGTGAAAAACTGTTTTTT.

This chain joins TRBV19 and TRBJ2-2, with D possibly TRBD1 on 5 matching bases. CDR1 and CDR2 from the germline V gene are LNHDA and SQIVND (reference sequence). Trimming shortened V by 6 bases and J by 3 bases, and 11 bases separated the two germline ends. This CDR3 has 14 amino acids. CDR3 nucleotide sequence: TGTGCCAGTAGAACACAGGCGGACACCGGGGAGCTGTTTTTT. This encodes CASRTQADTGELFF.

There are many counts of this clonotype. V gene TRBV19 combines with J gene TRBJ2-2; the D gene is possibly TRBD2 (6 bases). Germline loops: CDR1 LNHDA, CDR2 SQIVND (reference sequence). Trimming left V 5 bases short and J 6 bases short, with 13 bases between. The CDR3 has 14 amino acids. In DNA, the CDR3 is TGTGCCAGTAGTTTCCTCGGGACTGCCGGGGAGCTGTTTTTT. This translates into CASSFLGTAGELFF.

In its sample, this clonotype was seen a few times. In nucleotides, the CDR3 is TGTGCCACCAGCAGGGGACCCGGGTATGGCTACACCTTC. Translated: CATSRGPGYGYTF. This chain uses TRBV15 with TRBJ1-2, with D perhaps TRBD1 (5 bases). In germline, CDR1 is LNHNV, CDR2 YYDKDF (reference sequence). V was pared by 3 bases and J by 5 bases, with 10 bases between. This CDR3 comprises 13 residues.

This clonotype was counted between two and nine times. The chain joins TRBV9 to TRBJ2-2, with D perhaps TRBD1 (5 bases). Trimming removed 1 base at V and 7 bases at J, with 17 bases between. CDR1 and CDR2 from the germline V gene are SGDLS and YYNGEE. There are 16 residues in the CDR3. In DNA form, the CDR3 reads TGTGCCAGCAGCGTACCGCCCCACAGGCGGAGCGGGGAGCTGTTTTTT. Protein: CASSVPPHRRSGELFF.

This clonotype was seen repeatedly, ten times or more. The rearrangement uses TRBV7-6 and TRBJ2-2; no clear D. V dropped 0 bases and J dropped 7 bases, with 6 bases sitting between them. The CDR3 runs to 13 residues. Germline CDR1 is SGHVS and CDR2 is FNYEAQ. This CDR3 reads CASSLAEVGELFF. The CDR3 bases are TGTGCCAGCAGCTTAGCCGAGGTCGGGGAGCTGTTTTTT.

The CDR3 region has the DNA TGTGCCAGCAGTGCTGCGGACAGGCAAGAGACCCAGTACTTC. This sequence encodes CASSAADRQETQYF. The chain employs TRBV7-3 and TRBJ2-5; 7 positions agree with TRBD1. CDR1 is SGHTA, CDR2 FQGTGA, per germline. The CDR3 is made up of 14 amino acids. With V trimmed by 6 bases and J by 2 bases, 6 bases remained unmatched. Combining the CDR3 with reference TRBV7-3 and TRBJ2-5 gives the whole variable domain GAGVSQTPSNKVTEKGKYVELRCDPISGHTALYWYRQSLGQGPEFLIYFQGTGAADDSGLPNDRFFAVRPEGSVSTLKIQRTERGDSAVYLCASSAADRQETQYFGPGTRLLVL.

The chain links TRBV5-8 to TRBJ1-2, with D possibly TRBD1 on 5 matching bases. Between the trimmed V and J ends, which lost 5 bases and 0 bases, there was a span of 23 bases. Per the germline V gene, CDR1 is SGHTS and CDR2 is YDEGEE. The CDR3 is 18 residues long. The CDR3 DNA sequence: TGTGCCAGCAGACCGACATGGACAAGCTCGTTAGCTAACTATGGCTACACCTTC. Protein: CASRPTWTSSLANYGYTF.

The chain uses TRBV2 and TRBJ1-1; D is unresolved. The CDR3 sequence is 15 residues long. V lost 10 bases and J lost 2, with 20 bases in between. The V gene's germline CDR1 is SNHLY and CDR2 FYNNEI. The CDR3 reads CANTIPASLNTEAFF. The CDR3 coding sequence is TGTGCCAACACGATTCCGGCCAGCCTAAACACTGAAGCTTTCTTT. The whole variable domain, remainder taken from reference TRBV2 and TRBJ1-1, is EPEVTQTPSHQVTQMGQEVILRCVPISNHLYFYWYRQILGQKVEFLVSFYNNEISEKSEIFDDQFSVERPDGSNFTLKIRSTKLEDSAMYFCANTIPASLNTEAFFGQGTRLTVV.